A single TCR beta chain is shown here with its context. The V and J ends lost 2 bases and 7 bases respectively, with 13 bases between them. There are 14 residues in the CDR3. Germline V gives CDR1 SGHRS, CDR2 YFSETQ. These data belong to a study of technical replicates of blood from a few donors. Here immunoSEQ multiplex PCR was the method, and the copy in TCRdb shows in-frame clones only, minus some. The repertoire holds around 84,000 clones, with roughly 98% as singletons. The TCR sequence derives from a human donor in good health. V is TRBV5-1 and J is TRBJ1-5; D perhaps matches TRBD1 (5 bases). Sequencing input: T cells isolated from PBMCs. The CDR3 protein is CASSFNPGEQPQHF. The CDR3 coding sequence is TGCGCCAGCAGCTTTAACCCGGGGGAGCAGCCCCAGCATTTT.